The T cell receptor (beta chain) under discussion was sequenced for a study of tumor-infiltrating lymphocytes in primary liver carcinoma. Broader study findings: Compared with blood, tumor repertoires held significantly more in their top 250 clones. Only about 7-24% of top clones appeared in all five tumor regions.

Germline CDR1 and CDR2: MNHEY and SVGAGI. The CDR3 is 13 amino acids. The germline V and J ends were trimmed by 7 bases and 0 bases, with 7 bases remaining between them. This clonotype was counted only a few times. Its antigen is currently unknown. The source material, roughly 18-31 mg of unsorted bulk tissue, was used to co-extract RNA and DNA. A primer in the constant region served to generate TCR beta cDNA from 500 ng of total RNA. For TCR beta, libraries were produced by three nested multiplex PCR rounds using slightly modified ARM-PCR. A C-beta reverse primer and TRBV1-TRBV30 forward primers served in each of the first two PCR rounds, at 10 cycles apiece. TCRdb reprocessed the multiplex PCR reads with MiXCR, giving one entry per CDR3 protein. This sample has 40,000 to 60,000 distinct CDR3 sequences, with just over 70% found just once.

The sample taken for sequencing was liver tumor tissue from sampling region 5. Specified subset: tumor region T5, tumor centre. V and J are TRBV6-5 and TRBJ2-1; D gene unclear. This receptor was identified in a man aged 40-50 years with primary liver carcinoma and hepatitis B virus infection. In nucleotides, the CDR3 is TGTGCCAGCAAGTTGAGCTCCTACAATGAGCAGTTCTTC. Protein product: CASKLSSYNEQFF.